This T cell receptor (beta chain) originates from a study of T cells in tumors after PD-1 blockade. As for the study in general: Patients had no prior checkpoint blockade, systemic immunosuppressants, or anti-cancer therapy within 4 weeks.

In the case of this clone: Its specificity is not known.

Germline CDR1 SGDLS, CDR2 YYNGEE. The V and J ends lost 3 bases and 1 base respectively, with 4 bases between them. This CDR3 is 12 amino acids long. Genomic DNA template from tumor biopsies or peripheral blood, roughly 600 ng to 6,500 ng input. This table comes from immunoSEQ multiplex PCR, and its TCRdb copy is limited to in-frame clones, with some not included. The sample yields approximately 48,000 clones, approximately 84% seen once. Study-level results: Some novel exhausted tumor clones appeared in pre-treatment blood, suggesting peripheral recruitment.

The specimen was PBMCs, collected before anti-PD-1 treatment. The receptor was derived from a human donor with basal cell carcinoma. The J gene is TRBJ1-1, the V gene TRBV9; no definite D call. In DNA, the CDR3 is TGTGCCAGCAGCGACTGGAACACTGAAGCTTTCTTT. Encoded protein: CASSDWNTEAFF.